This T cell receptor (beta chain) was observed in a study of T cell responses to AZD1222 COVID-19 vaccine. Study-level results: The donors showed a predominance of white British ancestry and of females, with possible underestimation of clonal diversity. Elevations in Spike-specific TCR breadth and depth followed administration of two AZD1222 doses. Vaccine-associated CD4 TCRs ranged over spike, dominating at 160-218 and 743-854. Seropositive at baseline were only six or seven AZD1222 recipients.

The CDR3 runs 13 residues. The germline V gene encodes CDR1 SGHRS and CDR2 YFSETQ. The germline V and J ends were trimmed by 0 bases and 8 bases, with 11 bases remaining between them. Details on this clone: Its antigen is not known.

Clones were sequenced by immunoSEQ multiplex PCR, and TCRdb holds only the in-frame ones, with some missing. The table lists approximately 110,000 clones, about 95% of them singletons. This rearrangement joins TRBV5-1 to TRBJ1-2; D is perhaps TRBD1 (5 bases). This TCR was sampled from an adult in good health. The sample in question was peripheral blood, obtained on day 0 of AZD1222 vaccination. This CDR3 reads CASSLDGDGGYTF. The CDR3 DNA follows: TGCGCCAGCAGCTTGGATGGGGACGGGGGCTACACCTTC. Variable domain in full (rest from reference TRBV5-1 and TRBJ1-2): KAGVTQTPRYLIKTRGQQVTLSCSPISGHRSVSWYQQTPGQGLQFLFEYFSETQRNKGNFPGRFSGRQFSNSRSEMNVSTLELGDSALYLCASSLDGDGGYTFGSGTRLTVV.